The 18 T cell receptor beta chains in this list originate from one sample, sequenced in a study of cytomegalovirus exposure and HLA in healthy donors. Primers included in the PCR were 60 Vbeta and 13 Jbeta primers. Using immunoSEQ multiplex PCR, the repertoire was profiled, and TCRdb retains in-frame clones only, with some absent. The data show 120,000 or so clones, about three quarters seen once. Sequencing was done on a sample of PBMCs. These receptors were obtained from a female donor in good health and CMV-seronegative.

V usage is TRBV13 and J usage is TRBJ2-3; 9 bases align to TRBD2. The CDR3 extends over 17 amino acids. Per the germline V gene, CDR1 is PRHDT and CDR2 is FYEKMQ (reference sequence). With 5 bases clipped from V and 5 bases from J, the junction kept 14 bases outside the gene matches. For the CDR3, the DNA is TGTGCCAGCAGCCTCAGGGTAGCGGGGGATCGCATAGATACGCAGTATTTT. It encodes CASSLRVAGDRIDTQYF.

The chain carries TRBV5-4 and TRBJ2-7, with a weak D call TRBD1 (6 bases). The CDR3 has 15 amino acids. The V gene's germline CDR1 is SGHNT and CDR2 YYREEE (reference sequence). V lost 4 bases to trimming and J lost 0 bases, with 14 bases between them. The CDR3 is CASSPPTGSSYEQYF. CDR3 sequence (DNA): TGTGCCAGCAGCCCGCCGACAGGCAGCTCCTACGAGCAGTACTTC.

The chain has TRBV4-1 and TRBJ2-5, with D unresolved. The J call is uncertain, as TRBJ2-7 better fits the DNA end. Germline lookup yields CDR1 MGHRA and CDR2 YSYEKL. The CDR3 length is 13 residues. CDR3 in amino acids: CASSQASTYEQYF. The DNA of the CDR3 is TGCGCCAGCAGCCAAGCCTCAACCTACGAGCAGTACTTC.

The chain recombines TRBV9 with TRBJ1-4; TRBD1 aligns across 7 bases. This CDR3 comprises 15 residues. Trimming at V came to 3 bases and at J to 7 bases, leaving 9 bases not matched to a gene. Germline CDR1 reads SGDLS; CDR2 reads YYNGEE. The CDR3 DNA sequence: TGTGCCAGCAGCGCCGGGACAGAAGCATCTGAAAAACTGTTTTTT. This sequence encodes CASSAGTEASEKLFF.

This sequence joins TRBV5-1 and TRBJ2-7, with TRBD2 matching over 9 bases. The CDR3 covers 16 residues. With 5 bases clipped from V and 4 bases from J, the junction kept 13 bases outside the gene matches. In germline, CDR1 is SGHRS, CDR2 YFSETQ. The CDR3 DNA reads as TGCGCCAGCAGTTCCCGGCGGGGGGGAGCGGCATACGAGCAGTACTTC. This encodes CASSSRRGGAAYEQYF.

This clone was seen more than once but under ten times. The genes are TRBV25-1 and TRBJ1-4; D might be TRBD1 (5 bases). This CDR3 is built from 12 residues. Per the germline V gene, CDR1 is MGHDK and CDR2 is SYGVNS. V was cut by 6 bases and J by 4 bases, with 6 bases left in between. CDR3 residues: CASRGVNEKLFF. The CDR3 coding sequence is TGTGCCAGCAGAGGGGTTAATGAAAAACTGTTTTTT.

This clone was detected a few times. The CDR3 is CASSYSEKLFF. DNA of the CDR3: TGTGCCAGCAGTTACAGCGAAAAACTGTTTTTT. The chain recombines TRBV25-1 with TRBJ1-4; D is undetermined. With 5 bases removed from V and 8 bases from J, the gap between germline ends came to 6 bases. The CDR3 is 11 residues long. Germline V CDR1 and CDR2: MGHDK, SYGVNS. The complete variable domain, with remaining parts taken from reference TRBV25-1 and TRBJ1-4, reads EADIYQTPRYLVIGTGKKITLECSQTMGHDKMYWYQQDPGMELHLIHYSYGVNSTEKGDLSSESTVSRIRTEHFPLTLESARPSHTSQYLCASSYSEKLFFGSGTQLSVL.

This clone was detected a few times. This chain connects TRBV9 to TRBJ2-1; TRBD2 matches at 9 bases. The length of the CDR3 is 15 residues. J lost 5 bases, V lost 4 bases, and 7 bases had no gene match. The germline V gene has CDR1 SGDLS and CDR2 YYNGEE. The DNA of the CDR3 is TGTGCCAGCAGCACCGGACTAGCGAGGAACAATGAGCAGTTCTTC. Its translation: CASSTGLARNNEQFF.

This rearrangement joins TRBV18 to TRBJ1-2; 9 nucleotides line up with TRBD1. This CDR3 has 14 amino acids. J gave up 2 bases and V 6 bases, and 4 bases lay outside the gene matches. Germline V gene lookup returns CDR1 KGHSH and CDR2 LQKENI. CDR3 amino acids: CASSEDRGNYGYTF. In DNA, the CDR3 is TGTGCCAGCTCCGAGGACAGGGGCAACTATGGCTACACCTTC.

The genes are TRBV7-3 and TRBJ2-2, with TRBD2 identical over 10 bases. Germline CDR1 and CDR2: SGHTA and FQGTGA. The CDR3 loop spans 15 amino acids. The junction had 3 bases not matched to a gene; V was cut back by 6 bases and J by 2 bases. This CDR3 is CASRSGGANTGELFF. The CDR3 DNA reads TGTGCCAGCAGGAGCGGGGGGGCTAACACCGGGGAGCTGTTTTTT.

J is TRBJ2-7 and V is TRBV5-1, with TRBD1 matching 9 bases. V was clipped by 4 bases and J by 3 bases; unmatched bases: 5. The germline gives CDR1 SGHRS, CDR2 YFSETQ. CDR3 length equals 14 residues. The CDR3 bases are TGCGCCAGCAGCGGCCGGGACAGGGTCTACGAGCAGTACTTC. Encoded protein: CASSGRDRVYEQYF.

CDR3 amino acids: CASSLSRGWDSSYEQYF. The DNA of the CDR3 is TGTGCCAGCAGTCTGAGTCGGGGATGGGACAGCTCCTACGAGCAGTACTTC. This sequence joins TRBV11-2 and TRBJ2-7, with TRBD1 matching 7 bases. Unmatched junction bases numbered 14, after V lost 6 bases and J lost 0 bases. Germline lookup yields CDR1 SGHAT and CDR2 FQNNGV. The CDR3 is 17 amino acids.

This chain uses TRBV11-2 with TRBJ1-1; no clear D gene. This CDR3 has 13 residues. Trimming took 0 bases from V and 7 from J, leaving 9 bases between them. CDR1 and CDR2 (germline): SGHAT, FQNNGV. CDR3 nucleotide sequence: TGTGCCAGCAGCTTAGATATGGAGGTTGAAGCTTTCTTT. This translates into CASSLDMEVEAFF.

This clone was detected once. The chain recombines TRBV27 with TRBJ2-1; 10 nucleotides match TRBD2. V shed 7 bases, J shed 3 bases, and the junction held 6 bases outside the gene matches. In germline, CDR1 is MNHEY, CDR2 SMNVEV (reference sequence). The CDR3 contains 15 residues. The CDR3 DNA is TGTGCCAGCACCCCCCAGCGGGAGGGCTACAATGAGCAGTTCTTC. Its translation: CASTPQREGYNEQFF.

The chain recombines TRBV5-1 with TRBJ1-1; D perhaps matches TRBD1 (5 bases). Germline CDR1 and CDR2: SGHRS and YFSETQ. The CDR3 is 15 residues long. V was trimmed by 4 bases and J by 2 bases, leaving 15 bases between them. CDR3 protein: CASSQRIGENTEAFF. CDR3 sequence (DNA): TGCGCCAGCAGCCAGAGGATAGGGGAAAACACTGAAGCTTTCTTT.

The V gene is TRBV6-1, the J gene TRBJ2-2; no definite D call. Germline lookup yields CDR1 MNHNS and CDR2 SASEGT. V lost 7 bases to trimming and J lost 11 bases, with 11 bases between them. This CDR3 spans 11 amino acids. CDR3 residues: CASNEASELFF. The CDR3 DNA follows: TGTGCCAGCAATGAGGCCTCCGAGCTGTTTTTT.

The V gene is TRBV27, the J gene TRBJ2-1; maybe TRBD1 (5 bases). Trimming removed 6 bases from V and 2 bases from J, with 11 bases in between. Germline values: CDR1 MNHEY, CDR2 SMNVEV (reference sequence). The CDR3 consists of 14 residues. The CDR3 here is CASSPRAPYNEQFF. In nucleotides, the CDR3 is TGTGCCAGCAGCCCCAGGGCGCCCTACAATGAGCAGTTCTTC.

The chain combines TRBV28 with TRBJ2-7, with a possible D match to TRBD1 (5 bases). V dropped 1 base and J dropped 9 bases, with 13 bases sitting between them. This CDR3 comprises 13 residues. Germline loops: CDR1 MDHEN, CDR2 SYDVKM. The CDR3 sequence is CASSLLQGTGQYF. In DNA form, the CDR3 reads TGTGCCAGCAGTTTATTGCAGGGTACGGGGCAGTACTTC. Together with reference TRBV28 and TRBJ2-7, the CDR3 gives the full variable domain: DVKVTQSSRYLVKRTGEKVFLECVQDMDHENMFWYRQDPGLGLRLIYFSYDVKMKEKGDIPEGYSVSREKKERFSLILESASTNQTSMYLCASSLLQGTGQYFGPGTRLTVT.